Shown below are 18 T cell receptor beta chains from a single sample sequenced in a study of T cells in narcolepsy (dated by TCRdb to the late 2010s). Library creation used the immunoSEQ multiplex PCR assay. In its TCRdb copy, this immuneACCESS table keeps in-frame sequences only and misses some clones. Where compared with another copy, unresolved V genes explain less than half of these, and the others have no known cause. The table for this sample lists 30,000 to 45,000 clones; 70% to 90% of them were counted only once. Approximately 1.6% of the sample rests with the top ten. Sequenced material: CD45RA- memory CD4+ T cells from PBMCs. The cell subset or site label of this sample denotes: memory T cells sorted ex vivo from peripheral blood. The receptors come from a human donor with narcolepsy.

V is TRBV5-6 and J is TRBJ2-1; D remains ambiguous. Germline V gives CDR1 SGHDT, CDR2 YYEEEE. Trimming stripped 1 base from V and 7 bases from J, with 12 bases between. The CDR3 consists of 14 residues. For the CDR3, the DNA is TGTGCCAGCAGCTTGAGAGGCATTCGTAATGAGCAGTTCTTC. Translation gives CASSLRGIRNEQFF.

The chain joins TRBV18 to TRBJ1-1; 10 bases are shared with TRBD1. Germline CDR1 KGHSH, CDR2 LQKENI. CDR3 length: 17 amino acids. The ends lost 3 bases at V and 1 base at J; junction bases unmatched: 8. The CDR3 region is CASSPKRQGAGNTEAFF. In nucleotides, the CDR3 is TGTGCCAGCTCACCGAAGCGACAGGGGGCAGGGAACACTGAAGCTTTCTTT.

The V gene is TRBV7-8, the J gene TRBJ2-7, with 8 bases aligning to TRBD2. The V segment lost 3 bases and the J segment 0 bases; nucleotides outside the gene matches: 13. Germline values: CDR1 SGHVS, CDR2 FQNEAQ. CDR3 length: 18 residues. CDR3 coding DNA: TGTGCCAGCAGCTTTCCCTCAGCCGGGGGGGGCTCCTCCTACGAGCAGTACTTC. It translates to CASSFPSAGGGSSYEQYF. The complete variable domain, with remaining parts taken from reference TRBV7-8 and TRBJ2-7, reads GAGVSQSPRYKVAKRGQDVALRCDPISGHVSLFWYQQALGQGPEFLTYFQNEAQLDKSGLPSDRFFAERPEGSVSTLKIQRTQQEDSAVYLCASSFPSAGGGSSYEQYFGPGTRLTVT.

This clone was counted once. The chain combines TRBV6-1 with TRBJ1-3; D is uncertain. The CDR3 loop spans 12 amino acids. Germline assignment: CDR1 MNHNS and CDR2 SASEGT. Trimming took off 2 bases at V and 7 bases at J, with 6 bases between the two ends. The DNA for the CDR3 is TGTGCCAGCAGTGAAAATCGGAACACCATATATTTT. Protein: CASSENRNTIYF.

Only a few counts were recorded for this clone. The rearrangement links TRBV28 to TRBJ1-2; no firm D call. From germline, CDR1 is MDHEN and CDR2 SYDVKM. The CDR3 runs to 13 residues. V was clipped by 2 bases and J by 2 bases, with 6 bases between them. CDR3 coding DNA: TGTGCCAGCAGTTTAGCCGGGAACTATGGCTACACCTTC. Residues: CASSLAGNYGYTF.

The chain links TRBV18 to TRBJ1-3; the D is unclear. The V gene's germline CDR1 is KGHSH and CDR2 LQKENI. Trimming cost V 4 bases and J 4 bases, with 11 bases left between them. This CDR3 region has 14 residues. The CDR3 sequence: CASSRTKSGNTIYF. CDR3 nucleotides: TGTGCCAGCTCACGGACTAAATCCGGAAACACCATATATTTT.

The CDR3 is CASSIQGTRYGYTF. The CDR3 DNA sequence: TGTGCCAGCAGTATCCAAGGGACACGCTATGGCTACACCTTC. This rearrangement joins TRBV27 to TRBJ1-2; D is perhaps TRBD1 (6 bases). The CDR3 consists of 14 residues. V lost 5 bases and J lost 4, with 14 bases in between. Germline V lookup: CDR1 MNHEY, CDR2 SMNVEV (reference sequence).

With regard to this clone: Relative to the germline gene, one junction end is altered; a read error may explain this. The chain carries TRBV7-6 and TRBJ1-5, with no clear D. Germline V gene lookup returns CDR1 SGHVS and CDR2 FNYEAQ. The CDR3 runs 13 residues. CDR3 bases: TGTGCCAGCAGCTTATATAGCGATCAGCCCCAGCATTTT. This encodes CASSLYSDQPQHF.

CDR3 region: CASASGTGPYEQYF. The CDR3 DNA follows: TGCGCCTCAGCTTCGGGGACAGGGCCATACGAGCAGTACTTC. The chain combines TRBV5-1 with TRBJ2-7, with 9 bases aligning to TRBD1. Germline V gene lookup returns CDR1 SGHRS and CDR2 YFSETQ. The length of the CDR3 is 14 residues. The V gene end was trimmed by 10 bases and the J gene end by 4 bases; junction bases not matched to a gene: 12.

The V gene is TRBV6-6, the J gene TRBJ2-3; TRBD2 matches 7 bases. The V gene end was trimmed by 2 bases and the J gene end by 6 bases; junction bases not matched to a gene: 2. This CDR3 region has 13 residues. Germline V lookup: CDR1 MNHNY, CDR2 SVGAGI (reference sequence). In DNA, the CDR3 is TGTGCCAGCAGTTACGCGGGAGACGATACGCAGTATTTT. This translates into CASSYAGDDTQYF.

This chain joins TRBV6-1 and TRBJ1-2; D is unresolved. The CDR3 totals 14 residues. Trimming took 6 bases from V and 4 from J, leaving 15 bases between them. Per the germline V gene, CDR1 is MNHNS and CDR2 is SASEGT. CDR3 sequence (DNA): TGTGCCAGCAGCCATAGGAGCGAGAGCTATGGCTACACCTTC. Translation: CASSHRSESYGYTF.

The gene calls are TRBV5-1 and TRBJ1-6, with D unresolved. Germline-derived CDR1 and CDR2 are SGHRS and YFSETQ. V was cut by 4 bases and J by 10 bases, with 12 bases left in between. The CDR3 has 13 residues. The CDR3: CASSPDGSSPLHF. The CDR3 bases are TGCGCCAGCAGCCCCGATGGGTCCTCACCCCTCCACTTT.

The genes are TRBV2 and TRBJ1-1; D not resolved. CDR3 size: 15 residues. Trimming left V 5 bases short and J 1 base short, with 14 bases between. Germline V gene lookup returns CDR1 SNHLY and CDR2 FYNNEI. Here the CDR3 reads CASSLPQTANTEAFF. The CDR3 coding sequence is TGTGCCAGCAGTCTACCCCAGACGGCGAACACTGAAGCTTTCTTT.

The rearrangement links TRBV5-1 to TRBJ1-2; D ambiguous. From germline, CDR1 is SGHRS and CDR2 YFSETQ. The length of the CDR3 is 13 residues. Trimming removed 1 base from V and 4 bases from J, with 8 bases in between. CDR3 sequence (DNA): TGCGCCAGCAGCTTGTGGGTGGGCTATGGCTACACCTTC. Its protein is CASSLWVGYGYTF.

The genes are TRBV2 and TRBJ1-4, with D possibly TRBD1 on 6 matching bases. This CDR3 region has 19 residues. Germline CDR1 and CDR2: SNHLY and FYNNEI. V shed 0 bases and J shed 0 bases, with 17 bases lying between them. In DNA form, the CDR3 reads TGTGCCAGCAGTGAAGCTAGGGGGGCAGGGACCGCAACTAATGAAAAACTGTTTTTT. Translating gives CASSEARGAGTATNEKLFF.

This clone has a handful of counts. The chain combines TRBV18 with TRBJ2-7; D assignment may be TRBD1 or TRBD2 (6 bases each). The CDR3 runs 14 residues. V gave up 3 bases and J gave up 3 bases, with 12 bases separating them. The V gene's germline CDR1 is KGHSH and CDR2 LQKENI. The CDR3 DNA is TGTGCCAGCTCACCTGGCGGGGACATCTACGAGCAGTACTTC. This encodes CASSPGGDIYEQYF.

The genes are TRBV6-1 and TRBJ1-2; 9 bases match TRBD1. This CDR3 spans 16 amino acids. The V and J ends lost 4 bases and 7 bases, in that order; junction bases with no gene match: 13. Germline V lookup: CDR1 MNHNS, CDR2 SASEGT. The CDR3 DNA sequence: TGTGCCAGCAGTGGAGGAGACCGGGACAGGGTCTCTGGCTACACCTTC. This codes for CASSGGDRDRVSGYTF.

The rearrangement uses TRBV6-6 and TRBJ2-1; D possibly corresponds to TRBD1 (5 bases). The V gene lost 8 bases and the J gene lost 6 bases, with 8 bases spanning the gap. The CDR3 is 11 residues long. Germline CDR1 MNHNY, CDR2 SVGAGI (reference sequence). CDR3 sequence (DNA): TGTGCCAGCTCAGGGCTCAATGAGCAGTTCTTC. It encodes CASSGLNEQFF.